This T cell receptor (beta chain) was documented in a study of T cell responses to AZD1222 COVID-19 vaccine. V dropped 6 bases and J dropped 3 bases, with 3 bases sitting between them. The CDR3 runs 12 residues. Germline V gene sequence: CDR1 LGHDT, CDR2 YNNKEL (reference sequence). Generated by immunoSEQ multiplex PCR, the TCRdb table keeps only in-frame clones and is missing some. The sample shows around 120,000 clones, around nine tenths of them seen only once. Study-wide findings and caveats: Nearly half of unique spike-specific TCRs reportedly avoided B.1.351 and B.1.1.7 mutated regions.

As concerns this clone: What it binds is unknown.

This specimen was peripheral blood, taken on day 0 of AZD1222 vaccination. This sequence was found in an adult in good health. The V gene is TRBV3-1 (or the pseudogene TRBV3-2), the J gene TRBJ1-6; the D is unclear. CDR3: CASRVYNSPLHF. The CDR3 DNA is TGTGCCAGCAGAGTCTATAATTCACCCCTCCACTTT.